This TCR beta chain came from a study of blood T cell repertoires in COVID-19. This clone came up once. The trim removed 5 bases at V and 4 bases at J, leaving 5 bases unmatched. This CDR3 spans 15 amino acids. CDR1 and CDR2 (germline): MGHRA, YSYEKL. Original data processing: Reference gene primer amplification gave estimated nucleated cell counts. The method was immunoSEQ multiplex PCR; TCRdb's version includes in-frame clones alone and lacks a portion of them. V and J calls and clone size follow that table, whereas D and trimming were derived from the DNA. Among roughly 460,000 clones, approximately 90% were seen once, and the ten largest hold about 0.91%.

The receptor's source is a man aged 18 to 29 with COVID-19, enrolled during active disease. J is TRBJ1-4 and V is TRBV4-1, with 9 bases that match TRBD1. Sequenced input: peripheral blood. CDR3 bases: TGCGCCAGCAGCTCGCCGGGACAGGGTAATGAAAAACTGTTTTTT. Encoded protein: CASSSPGQGNEKLFF.